This T cell receptor beta chain was observed in a study of naive and memory T cell subsets. Both TRBC1 and TRBC2 were covered by a beta constant-region primer of two equimolar oligonucleotides. Four rounds of PCR amplified the ligated cDNA using nested alpha and beta constant-region primers plus SP2. MiXCR was run by TCRdb on the UMI-ligation and nested PCR reads, yielding one entry per CDR3 protein. There are more than 100,000 distinct CDR3 sequences in the sample; around 35% occur only once, and approximately 0.9% lies in the top ten. Study conclusions and caveats: Naive and memory subsets had different power law exponents for TCR abundance.

The V gene's germline CDR1 is SGHRS and CDR2 YFSETQ. The CDR3 runs 17 residues. The V end lost 0 bases, the J end lost 5 bases, and 19 bases lay between the germline ends. About this clonotype itself: Its antigen is unknown.

The source of this sequence is a human donor in good health. Sequences were obtained from central memory CD4+ T cells from blood. The chain combines TRBV5-1 with TRBJ2-3; tentative D call: TRBD2 (5 bases). For the CDR3, the DNA is TGCGCCAGCAGCTTGGCCCCGGGTCTAGCTTCGGGAGATACGCAGTATTTT. Its translation is CASSLAPGLASGDTQYF.